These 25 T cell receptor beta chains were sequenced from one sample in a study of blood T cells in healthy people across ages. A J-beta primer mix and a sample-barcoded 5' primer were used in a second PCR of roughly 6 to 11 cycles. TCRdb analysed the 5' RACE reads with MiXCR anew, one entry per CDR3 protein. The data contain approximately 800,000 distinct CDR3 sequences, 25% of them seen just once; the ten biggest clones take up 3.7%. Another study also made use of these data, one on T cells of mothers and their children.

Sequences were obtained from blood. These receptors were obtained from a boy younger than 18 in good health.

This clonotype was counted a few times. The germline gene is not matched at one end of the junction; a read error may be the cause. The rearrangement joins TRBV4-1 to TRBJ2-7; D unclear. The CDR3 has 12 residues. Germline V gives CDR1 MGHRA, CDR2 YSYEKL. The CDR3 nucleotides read TGCGCCAGCAACCAAGATGGTAGCGAGCAGTACTTC. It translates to CASNQDGSEQYF.

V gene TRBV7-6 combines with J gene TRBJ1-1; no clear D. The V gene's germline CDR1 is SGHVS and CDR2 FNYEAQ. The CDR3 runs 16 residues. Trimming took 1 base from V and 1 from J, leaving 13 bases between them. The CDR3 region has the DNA TGTGCCAGCAGCTTAGTGTCAGGCCATGGGAACACTGAAGCTTTCTTT. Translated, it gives CASSLVSGHGNTEAFF.

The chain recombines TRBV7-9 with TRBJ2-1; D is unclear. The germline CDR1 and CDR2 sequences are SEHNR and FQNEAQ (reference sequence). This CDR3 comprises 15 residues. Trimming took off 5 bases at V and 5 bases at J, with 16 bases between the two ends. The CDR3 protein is CASSPPDRTHNEQFF. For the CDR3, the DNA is TGTGCCAGCAGCCCCCCAGATCGGACCCACAATGAGCAGTTCTTC. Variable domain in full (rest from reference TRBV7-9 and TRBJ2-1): DTGVSQNPRHKITKRGQNVTFRCDPISEHNRLYWYRQTLGQGPEFLTYFQNEAQLEKSRLLSDRFSAERPKGSFSTLEIQRTEQGDSAMYLCASSPPDRTHNEQFFGPGTRLTVL.

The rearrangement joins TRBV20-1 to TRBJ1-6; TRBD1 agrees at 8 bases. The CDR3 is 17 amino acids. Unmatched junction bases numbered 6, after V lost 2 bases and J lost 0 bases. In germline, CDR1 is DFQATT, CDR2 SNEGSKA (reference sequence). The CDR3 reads CSARFRTGSSYNSPLHF. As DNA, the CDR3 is TGCAGTGCTAGATTCCGGACAGGGAGCTCCTATAATTCACCCCTCCACTTT.

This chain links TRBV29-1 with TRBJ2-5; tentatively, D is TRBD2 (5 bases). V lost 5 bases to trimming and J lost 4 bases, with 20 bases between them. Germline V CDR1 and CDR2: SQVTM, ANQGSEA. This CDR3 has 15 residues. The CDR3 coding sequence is TGCAGCGTTCATGTAGGATCCGGTGGAGGAGAGACCCAGTACTTC. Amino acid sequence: CSVHVGSGGGETQYF.

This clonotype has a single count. CDR3 nucleotides: TGTGCCAGCAGCTCACGTAGCGGGAGTCTGGGCACCGGGGAGCTGTTTTTT. Translation: CASSSRSGSLGTGELFF. The J gene is TRBJ2-2, the V gene TRBV9, with 9 bases that match TRBD2. Per the germline V gene, CDR1 is SGDLS and CDR2 is YYNGEE. This CDR3 spans 17 amino acids. The trim removed 4 bases at V and 4 bases at J, leaving 11 bases unmatched.

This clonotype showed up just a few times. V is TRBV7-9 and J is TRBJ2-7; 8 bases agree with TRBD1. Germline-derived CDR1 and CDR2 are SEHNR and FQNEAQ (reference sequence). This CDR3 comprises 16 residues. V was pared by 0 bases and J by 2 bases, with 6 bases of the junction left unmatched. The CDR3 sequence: CASSLARTGTTYEQYF. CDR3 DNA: TGTGCCAGCAGCTTAGCGCGGACAGGGACAACCTACGAGCAGTACTTC. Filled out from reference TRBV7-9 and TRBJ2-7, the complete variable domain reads DTGVSQNPRHKITKRGQNVTFRCDPISEHNRLYWYRQTLGQGPEFLTYFQNEAQLEKSRLLSDRFSAERPKGSFSTLEIQRTEQGDSAMYLCASSLARTGTTYEQYFGPGTRLTVT.

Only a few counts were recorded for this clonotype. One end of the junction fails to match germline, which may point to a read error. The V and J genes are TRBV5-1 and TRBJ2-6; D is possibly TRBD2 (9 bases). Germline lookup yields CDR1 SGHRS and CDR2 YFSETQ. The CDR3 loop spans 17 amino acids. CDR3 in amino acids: CASSSSTGAGGANVLAF. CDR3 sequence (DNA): TGCGCCAGCAGCTCCTCGACAGGGGCGGGAGGGGCCAACGTCCTGGCTTTC. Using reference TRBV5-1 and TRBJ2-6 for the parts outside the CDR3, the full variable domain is KAGVTQTPRYLIKTRGQQVTLSCSPISGHRSVSWYQQTPGQGLQFLFEYFSETQRNKGNFPGRFSGRQFSNSRSEMNVSTLELGDSALYLCASSSSTGAGGANVLAFGAGSRLTVL.

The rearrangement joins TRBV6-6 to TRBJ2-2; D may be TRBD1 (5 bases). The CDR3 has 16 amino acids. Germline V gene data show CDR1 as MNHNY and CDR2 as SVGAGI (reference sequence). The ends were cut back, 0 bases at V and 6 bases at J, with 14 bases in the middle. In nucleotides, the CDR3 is TGTGCCAGCAGTTACTCGCCTGCAGGGCCAGCCGGGGAGCTGTTTTTT. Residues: CASSYSPAGPAGELFF.

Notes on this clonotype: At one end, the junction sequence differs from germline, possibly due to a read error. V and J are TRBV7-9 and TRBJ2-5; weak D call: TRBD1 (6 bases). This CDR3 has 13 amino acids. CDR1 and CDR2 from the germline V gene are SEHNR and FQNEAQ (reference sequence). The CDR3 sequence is CASSLEATGSTLF. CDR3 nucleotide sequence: TGTGCCAGCAGCTTAGAGGCAACAGGGAGTACCCTCTTC. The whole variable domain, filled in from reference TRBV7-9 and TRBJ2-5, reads DTGVSQNPRHKITKRGQNVTFRCDPISEHNRLYWYRQTLGQGPEFLTYFQNEAQLEKSRLLSDRFSAERPKGSFSTLEIQRTEQGDSAMYLCASSLEATGSTLFGPGTRLLVL.

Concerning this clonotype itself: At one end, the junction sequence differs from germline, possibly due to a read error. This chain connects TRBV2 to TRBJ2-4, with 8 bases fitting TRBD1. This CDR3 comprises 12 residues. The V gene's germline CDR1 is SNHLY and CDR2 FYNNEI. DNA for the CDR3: TGTGCCAGCAGTGAAACGACAGGGGTGGAACGGTTC. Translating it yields CASSETTGVERF.

CDR3 sequence: CASSGGMREAKNIQYF. The DNA for the CDR3 is TGTGCCAGCAGTGGCGGGATGAGGGAGGCCAAAAACATTCAGTACTTC. This rearrangement joins TRBV28 to TRBJ2-4, with a tentative D call TRBD2 (6 bases). Germline values: CDR1 MDHEN, CDR2 SYDVKM. The CDR3 sequence is 16 residues long. The V and J ends lost 5 bases and 1 base respectively, with 15 bases between them.

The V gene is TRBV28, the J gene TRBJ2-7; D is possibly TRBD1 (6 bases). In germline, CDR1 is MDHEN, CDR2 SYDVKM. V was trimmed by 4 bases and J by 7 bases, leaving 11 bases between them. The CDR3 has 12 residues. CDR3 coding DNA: TGTGCCAGCAGTTCCTGGACAGCTGAGCAGTACTTC. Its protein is CASSSWTAEQYF.

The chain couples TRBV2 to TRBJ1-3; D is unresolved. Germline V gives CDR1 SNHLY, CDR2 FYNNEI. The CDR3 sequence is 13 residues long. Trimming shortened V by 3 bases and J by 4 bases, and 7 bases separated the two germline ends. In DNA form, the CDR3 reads TGTGCCAGCAGTGACGGGTGGGGAAACACCATATATTTT. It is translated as CASSDGWGNTIYF.

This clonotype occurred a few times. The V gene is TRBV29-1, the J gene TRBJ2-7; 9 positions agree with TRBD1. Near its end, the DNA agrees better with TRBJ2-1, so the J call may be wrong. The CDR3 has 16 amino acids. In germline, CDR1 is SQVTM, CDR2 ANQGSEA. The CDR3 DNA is TGCAGCGTTGAAGATCCCACAGGGGGCTCTTCGATTGAGCAGTTCTTC. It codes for CSVEDPTGGSSIEQFF.

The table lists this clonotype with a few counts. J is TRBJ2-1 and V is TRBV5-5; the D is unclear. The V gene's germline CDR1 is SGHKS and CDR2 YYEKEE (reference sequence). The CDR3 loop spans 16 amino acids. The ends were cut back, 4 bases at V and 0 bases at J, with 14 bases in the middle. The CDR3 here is CASSPLMASSYNEQFF. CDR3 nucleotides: TGTGCCAGCAGCCCCTTGATGGCTAGCTCCTACAATGAGCAGTTCTTC.

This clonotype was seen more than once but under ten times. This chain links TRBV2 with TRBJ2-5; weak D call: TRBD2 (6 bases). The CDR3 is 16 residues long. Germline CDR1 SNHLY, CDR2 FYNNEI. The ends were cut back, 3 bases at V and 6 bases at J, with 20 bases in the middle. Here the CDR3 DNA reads TGTGCCAGCAGTGAGGTCTCTAGCGAGCTCCCCAAGACCCAGTACTTC. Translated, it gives CASSEVSSELPKTQYF.

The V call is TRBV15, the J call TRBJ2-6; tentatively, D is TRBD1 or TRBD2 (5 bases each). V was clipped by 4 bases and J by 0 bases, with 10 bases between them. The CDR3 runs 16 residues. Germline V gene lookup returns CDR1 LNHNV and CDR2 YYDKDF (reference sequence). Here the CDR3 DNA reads TGTGCCACCAGCACTTATGGGGGCTCTGGGGCCAACGTCCTGACTTTC. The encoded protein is CATSTYGGSGANVLTF.

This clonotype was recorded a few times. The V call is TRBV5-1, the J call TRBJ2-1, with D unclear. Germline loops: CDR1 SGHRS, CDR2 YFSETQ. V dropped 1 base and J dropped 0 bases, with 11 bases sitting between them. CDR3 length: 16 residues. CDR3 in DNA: TGCGCCAGCAGCTTGCTCCTGGGTAGCTCCTACAATGAGCAGTTCTTC. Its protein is CASSLLLGSSYNEQFF.

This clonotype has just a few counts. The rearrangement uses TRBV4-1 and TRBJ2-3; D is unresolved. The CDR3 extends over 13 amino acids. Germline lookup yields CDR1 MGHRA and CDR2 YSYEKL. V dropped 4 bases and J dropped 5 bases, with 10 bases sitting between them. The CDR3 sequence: CASSLLVVDTQYF. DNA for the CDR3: TGCGCCAGCAGCCTATTGGTCGTAGATACGCAGTATTTT.

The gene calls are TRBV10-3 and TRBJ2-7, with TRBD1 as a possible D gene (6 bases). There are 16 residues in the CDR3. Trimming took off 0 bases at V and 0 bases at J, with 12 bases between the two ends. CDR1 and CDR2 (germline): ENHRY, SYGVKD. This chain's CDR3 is CAISESVGDISYEQYF. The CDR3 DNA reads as TGTGCCATCAGTGAGTCGGTAGGGGACATCTCCTACGAGCAGTACTTC.

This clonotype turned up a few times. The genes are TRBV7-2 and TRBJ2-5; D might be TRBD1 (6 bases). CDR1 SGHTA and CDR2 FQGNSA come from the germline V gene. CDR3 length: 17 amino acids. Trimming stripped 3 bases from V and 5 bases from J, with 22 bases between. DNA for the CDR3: TGTGCCAGCAGCTTGGATTACAGGGTATTATCCCTGGAGACCCAGTACTTC. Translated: CASSLDYRVLSLETQYF.

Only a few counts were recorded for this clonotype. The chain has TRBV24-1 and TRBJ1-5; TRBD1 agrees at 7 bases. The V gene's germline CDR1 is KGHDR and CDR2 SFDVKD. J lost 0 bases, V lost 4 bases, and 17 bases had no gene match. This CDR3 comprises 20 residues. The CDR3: CATSELRQGRSNPSNQPQHF. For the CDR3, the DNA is TGTGCCACCAGTGAACTCAGACAGGGACGCTCAAACCCTAGCAATCAGCCCCAGCATTTT.

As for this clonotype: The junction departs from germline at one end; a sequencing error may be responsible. The CDR3 nucleotides are TGTGCCAGCAGTTACCGGGACACACAAGAGACCCGGTACTTC. It is translated as CASSYRDTQETRYF. The chain carries TRBV7-6 and TRBJ2-5; D might be TRBD1 (6 bases). In germline, CDR1 is SGHVS, CDR2 FNYEAQ. CDR3 length equals 14 residues.

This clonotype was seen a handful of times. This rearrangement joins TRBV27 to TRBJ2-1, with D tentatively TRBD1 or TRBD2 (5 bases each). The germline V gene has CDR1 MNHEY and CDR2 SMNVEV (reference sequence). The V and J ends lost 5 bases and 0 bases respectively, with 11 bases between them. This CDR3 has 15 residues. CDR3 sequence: CASSLWDGSYNEQFF. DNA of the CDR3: TGTGCCAGCAGTCTTTGGGACGGCTCCTACAATGAGCAGTTCTTC.